The 4 T cell receptor beta chains in this list originate from one sample, sequenced in a study of blood T cell repertoires in COVID-19. Clones were sequenced by immunoSEQ multiplex PCR, and TCRdb holds only the in-frame ones, with some missing. The table has approximately 500,000 clones, around nine tenths seen once. The specimen was peripheral blood. The receptors come from a woman aged 45 to 65 with COVID-19, enrolled during active disease.

CDR3 residues: CASSLGQYTEAFF. CDR3 nucleotides: TGCGCCAGCAGTTTGGGACAGTACACTGAAGCTTTCTTT. J is TRBJ1-1 and V is TRBV10-2; 7 bases are shared with TRBD1. V shed 5 bases and J 3 bases; nucleotides not matched to a gene: 3. This CDR3 comprises 13 residues. Germline V CDR1 and CDR2: WSHSY, SAAADI.

The chain joins TRBV7-2 to TRBJ1-2; the D is unclear. Germline CDR1 and CDR2: SGHTA and FQGNSA. The ends were cut back, 5 bases at V and 4 bases at J, with 11 bases in the middle. The CDR3 runs 13 residues. The DNA for the CDR3 is TGTGCCAGCAGCCCGCAGTCGATCTATGGCTACACCTTC. The encoded protein is CASSPQSIYGYTF.

This rearrangement joins TRBV6-1 to TRBJ2-3; tentative D call: TRBD2 (5 bases). Trimming took 3 bases from V and 6 from J, leaving 10 bases between them. Germline-derived CDR1 and CDR2 are MNHNS and SASEGT. This CDR3 spans 13 amino acids. CDR3 sequence (DNA): TGTGCCAGCAGTGATCTCGGGGTTGATACGCAGTATTTT. Translating it yields CASSDLGVDTQYF.

The chain combines TRBV9 with TRBJ2-5, with TRBD1 as a possible D gene (6 bases). The germline CDR1 and CDR2 sequences are SGDLS and YYNGEE. The germline V and J ends were trimmed by 4 bases and 5 bases, with 12 bases remaining between them. The length of the CDR3 is 13 residues. The CDR3 loop is CASSTGLRETQYF. The CDR3 DNA follows: TGTGCCAGCAGCACAGGGTTACGGGAGACCCAGTACTTC.